This T cell receptor (beta chain) was retrieved from a study of blood T cell repertoires in COVID-19. The overall study: The United States, Italy and Spain supplied acute and convalescent COVID-19 samples. Nucleic acid was either cDNA or gDNA, and it came from T cells, B-cell-depleted T cells, or PBMCs.

The CDR3 contains 14 residues. Looked up from germline, CDR1 is LGHDT and CDR2 is YNNKEL (reference sequence). With 4 bases clipped from V and 11 bases from J, the junction kept 7 bases outside the gene matches. As originally analysed: Reference gene primer amplification gave nucleated cell count estimates. Sequenced by immunoSEQ multiplex PCR; TCRdb stores in-frame clones only, minus some. V, J and clone size reflect that table, while D and trimming were determined from the DNA. The table lists some 40,000 clones, approximately 83% of them singletons. Sequences were obtained from peripheral blood. J is TRBJ2-2 and V is TRBV3-1 (or the pseudogene TRBV3-2); 10 bases line up with TRBD2. The TCR comes from a man between 40 and 49 years old with active COVID-19. The CDR3 coding sequence is TGTGCCAGCAGCCGGGACTTAGCGGGAGGCGAGCTGTTTTTT. It yields the protein CASSRDLAGGELFF.